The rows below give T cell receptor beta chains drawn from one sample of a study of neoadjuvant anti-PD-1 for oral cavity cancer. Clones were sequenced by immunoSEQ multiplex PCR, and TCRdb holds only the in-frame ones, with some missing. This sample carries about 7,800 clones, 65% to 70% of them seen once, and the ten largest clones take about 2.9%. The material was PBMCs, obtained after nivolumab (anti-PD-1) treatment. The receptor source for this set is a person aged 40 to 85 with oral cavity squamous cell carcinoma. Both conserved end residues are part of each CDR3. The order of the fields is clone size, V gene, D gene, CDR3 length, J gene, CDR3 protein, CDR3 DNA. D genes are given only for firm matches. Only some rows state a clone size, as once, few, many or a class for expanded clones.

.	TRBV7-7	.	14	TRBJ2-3	CASSFNRFTDTQYF	TGTGCCAGCAGCTTTAACAGGTTCACAGATACGCAGTATTTT
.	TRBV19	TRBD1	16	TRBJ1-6	CASSISFDRVGSPLHF	TGTGCCAGTAGTATATCCTTCGACAGGGTCGGTTCACCCCTCCACTTT
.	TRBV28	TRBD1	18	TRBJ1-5	CASSLGTGVGDSNQPQHF	TGTGCCAGCAGTTTAGGGACAGGGGTCGGGGATAGCAATCAGCCCCAGCATTTT
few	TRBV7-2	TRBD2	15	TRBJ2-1	CASRSLAGGLLEQFF	TGTGCCAGCAGATCCTTAGCGGGGGGGCTATTAGAGCAGTTCTTC
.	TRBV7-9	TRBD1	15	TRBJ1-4	CASSLRRGSNEKLFF	TGTGCCAGCAGCTTACGCAGGGGGTCTAATGAAAAACTGTTTTTT
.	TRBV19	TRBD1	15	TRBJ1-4	CASSTDRESNEKLFF	TGTGCCAGTAGTACCGACAGGGAGTCGAATGAAAAACTGTTTTTT
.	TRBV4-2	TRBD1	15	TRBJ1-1	CASSLGTGWGTEAFF	TGTGCCAGCAGCCTCGGGACAGGGTGGGGCACTGAAGCTTTCTTT
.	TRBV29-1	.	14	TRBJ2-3	CSGRGGPSTDTQYF	TGCAGCGGAAGGGGGGGTCCTAGCACAGATACGCAGTATTTT
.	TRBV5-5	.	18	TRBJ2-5	CASSAGVYGSLTQETQYF	TGTGCCAGCAGCGCCGGGGTGTATGGGTCTTTAACACAAGAGACCCAGTACTTC
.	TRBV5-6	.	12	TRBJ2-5	CASSRRTNYQYF	TGTGCCAGCAGCCGCCGGACAAATTACCAGTACTTC
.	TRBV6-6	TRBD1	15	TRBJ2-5	CASSYQQGARETQYF	TGTGCCAGCAGTTACCAGCAGGGGGCACGGGAGACCCAGTACTTC
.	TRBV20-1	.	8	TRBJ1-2	CSTDGYTF	TGCAGTACAGATGGCTACACCTTC
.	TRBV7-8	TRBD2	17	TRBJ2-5	CASSTRTSGRKQETQYF	TGTGCCAGCAGCACTAGGACTAGCGGGAGGAAACAAGAGACCCAGTACTTC
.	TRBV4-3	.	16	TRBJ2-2	CASSQARGRNTGELFF	TGCGCCAGCAGCCAAGCACGAGGAAGGAACACCGGGGAGCTGTTTTTT
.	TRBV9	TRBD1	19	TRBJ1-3	CASSVVGLGQGASGNTIYF	TGTGCCAGCAGCGTAGTTGGGCTGGGACAGGGGGCTTCTGGAAACACCATATATTTT
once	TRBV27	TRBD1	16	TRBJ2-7	CASRASGQGAWYEQYF	TGTGCCAGCAGGGCGTCGGGACAGGGGGCTTGGTACGAGCAGTACTTC
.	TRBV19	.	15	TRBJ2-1	CASSLSDQGYNEQFF	TGTGCCAGTAGTCTATCAGATCAGGGGTACAATGAGCAGTTCTTC
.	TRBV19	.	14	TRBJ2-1	CASTGTRSLNEQFF	TGTGCCAGTACGGGGACAAGGAGTCTGAATGAGCAGTTCTTC
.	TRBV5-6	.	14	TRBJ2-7	CASSLGGRTYEQYF	TGTGCCAGCAGCTTGGGCGGCAGGACCTACGAGCAGTACTTC
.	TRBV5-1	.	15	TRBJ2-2	CASSLVGPDTGELFF	TGCGCCAGCAGCTTGGTTGGTCCAGATACCGGGGAGCTGTTTTTT
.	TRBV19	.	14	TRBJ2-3	CASSIQGLEDTQYF	TGTGCCAGTAGTATCCAGGGGTTAGAAGATACGCAGTATTTT
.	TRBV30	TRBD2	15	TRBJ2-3	CAWKQLAGGYDTQYF	TGTGCCTGGAAACAACTAGCGGGGGGTTACGATACGCAGTATTTT
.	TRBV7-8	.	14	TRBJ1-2	CASSLAGSASGYTF	TGTGCCAGCAGCTTAGCGGGGAGCGCGTCGGGCTACACCTTC
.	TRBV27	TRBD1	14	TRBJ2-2	CAIRQGRNTGELFF	TGTGCCATAAGACAGGGGCGAAACACCGGGGAGCTGTTTTTT
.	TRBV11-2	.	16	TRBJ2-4	CASSSFRVGAKNIQYF	TGTGCCAGCAGCTCTTTCAGGGTAGGGGCCAAAAACATTCAGTACTTC
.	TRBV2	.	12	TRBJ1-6	CASRGDGGDLHF	TGTGCCAGCAGGGGAGACGGGGGCGATCTCCACTTT
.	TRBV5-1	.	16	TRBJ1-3	CASSLTTGIRRNTIYF	TGCGCCAGCAGCTTGACCACTGGTATCCGGCGAAACACCATATATTTT
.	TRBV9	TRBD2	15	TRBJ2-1	CASSAGTTHYNEQFF	TGTGCCAGCAGTGCCGGGACTACTCATTACAATGAGCAGTTCTTC
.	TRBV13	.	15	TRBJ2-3	CASSPRVGTGDTQYF	TGTGCCAGCAGTCCGCGAGTCGGGACGGGAGATACGCAGTATTTT
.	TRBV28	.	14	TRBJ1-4	CASNPGEVGEKLFF	TGTGCCAGCAACCCTGGGGAGGTTGGGGAAAAACTGTTTTTT
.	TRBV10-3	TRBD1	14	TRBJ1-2	CAISEQQGSYGYTF	TGTGCCATCAGTGAGCAACAGGGGAGCTATGGCTACACCTTC
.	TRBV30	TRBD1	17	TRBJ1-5	CAWRHGDGQGGNQPQHF	TGTGCCTGGAGACACGGTGATGGACAGGGGGGCAATCAGCCCCAGCATTTT
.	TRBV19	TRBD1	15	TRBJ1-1	CASSKDRGASTEAFF	TGTGCCAGTAGTAAGGACAGGGGGGCGAGCACTGAAGCTTTCTTT
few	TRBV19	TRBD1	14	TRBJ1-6	CASGGGTGSSPLHF	TGTGCCAGTGGCGGCGGGACAGGGTCGTCACCCCTCCACTTT
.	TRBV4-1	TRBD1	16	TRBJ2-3	CASSQEGDRGTDTQYF	TGCGCCAGCAGCCAAGAGGGGGACAGGGGAACAGATACGCAGTATTTT
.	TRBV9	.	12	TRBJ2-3	CASSVVGDTQYF	TGTGCCAGCAGCGTAGTCGGAGATACGCAGTATTTT
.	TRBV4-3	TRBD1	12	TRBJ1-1	CASSQGRDSTFF	TGCGCCAGCAGCCAAGGGCGGGACAGTACTTTCTTT
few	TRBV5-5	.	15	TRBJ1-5	CASAEDWDNNQPQHF	TGTGCCAGCGCCGAGGATTGGGACAACAATCAGCCCCAGCATTTT
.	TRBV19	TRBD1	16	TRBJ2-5	CASSTSFGTGVETQYF	TGTGCCAGTAGTACCTCTTTCGGGACAGGGGTAGAGACCCAGTACTTC
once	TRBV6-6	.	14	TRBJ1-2	CASSRDGSNYGYTF	TGTGCCAGCAGCCGGGACGGTTCTAACTATGGCTACACCTTC
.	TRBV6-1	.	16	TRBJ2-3	CASSASSGGATDTQYF	TGTGCCAGCAGTGCAAGCTCTGGGGGGGCAACAGATACGCAGTATTTT
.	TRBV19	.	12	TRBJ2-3	CASSIGGDTQYF	TGTGCCAGTAGTATAGGGGGAGATACGCAGTATTTT